The 9 T cell receptor beta chains below come from one sample, sequenced in a study of T cells in Graves' hyperthyroidism and ophthalmopathy. Amplification yielded TCR beta CDR3 regions, with RNA transcripts as the source. HTBI primers drove first-round RT-PCR of the TCR CDR3. TCRdb itself ran the multiplex PCR reads through MiXCR, one entry per CDR3 protein. The table records around 520,000 distinct CDR3 sequences, 13% to 15% of them present only once. Specimen: blood. These receptors all come from a woman under 30 with Graves' hyperthyroidism.

The chain recombines TRBV6-6 with TRBJ1-1, with a weak D call TRBD1 (5 bases). The CDR3 is made up of 18 amino acids. Trimming removed 0 bases at V and 0 bases at J, with 17 bases between. Germline assignment: CDR1 MNHNY and CDR2 SVGAGI (reference sequence). The CDR3 region is CASSYSMGGEYLNTEAFF. CDR3 DNA: TGTGCCAGCAGTTACTCGATGGGGGGGGAATACCTGAACACTGAAGCTTTCTTT.

Remarks on this clonotype: This may come from a read error, since a much larger clone is one base off. V gene TRBV11-3 combines with J gene TRBJ2-1, with 12 bases lining up with TRBD2. Per the germline V gene, CDR1 is SGHNT and CDR2 is YENEEA. The CDR3 runs 15 residues. CDR3 protein: CASTASGRDYNDQFF. The CDR3 DNA follows: TGTGCCAGCACCGCTAGCGGGAGGGATTACAATGATCAGTTCTTC.

V usage is TRBV6-1 and J usage is TRBJ1-5; 7 bases align to TRBD1. Germline loops: CDR1 MNHNS, CDR2 SASEGT. The CDR3 has 14 amino acids. V was clipped by 1 base and J by 6 bases; unmatched bases: 3. CDR3 residues: CASSEGQGGQPQHF. For the CDR3, the DNA is TGTGCCAGCAGTGAAGGACAGGGAGGTCAGCCCCAGCATTTT.

This clonotype has ten or more counts. The V and J genes are TRBV2 and TRBJ1-5, with D perhaps matching TRBD1 (6 bases). The CDR3 is made up of 13 amino acids. Between the trimmed V and J ends, which lost 6 bases and 6 bases, there was a span of 12 bases. In germline, CDR1 is SNHLY, CDR2 FYNNEI. This CDR3 reads CASRRQGSQPQHF. The CDR3 nucleotides read TGTGCCAGCAGACGGCAGGGGAGTCAGCCCCAGCATTTT. Variable domain in full (rest from reference TRBV2 and TRBJ1-5): EPEVTQTPSHQVTQMGQEVILRCVPISNHLYFYWYRQILGQKVEFLVSFYNNEISEKSEIFDDQFSVERPDGSNFTLKIRSTKLEDSAMYFCASRRQGSQPQHFGDGTRLSIL.

The chain couples TRBV14 to TRBJ2-2; D ambiguous. V gave up 6 bases and J gave up 2 bases, with 7 bases separating them. Germline V gene sequence: CDR1 SGHDN, CDR2 FVKESK. This CDR3 contains 13 residues. CDR3 in amino acids: CASRTANTGELFF. CDR3 DNA sequence: TGTGCCAGCAGAACAGCCAACACCGGGGAGCTGTTTTTT.

This clonotype occurred many times. The chain joins TRBV11-2 to TRBJ2-3; D gene unclear. Germline V gives CDR1 SGHAT, CDR2 FQNNGV. The ends were cut back, 3 bases at V and 4 bases at J, with 5 bases in the middle. The length of the CDR3 is 12 residues. The CDR3, as DNA: TGTGCCAGCAGCTTCAAATCAGATACGCAGTATTTT. Amino acids: CASSFKSDTQYF.

In its sample, this clonotype was seen many times. CDR3 bases: TGTGCCTCCGACCGTGGCTACACCTTC. Translated: CASDRGYTF. The chain couples TRBV30 to TRBJ1-2; D unclear. Germline V gene lookup returns CDR1 GTSNPN and CDR2 SVGIG (reference sequence). This CDR3 is 9 amino acids long. The V and J ends lost 7 bases and 7 bases respectively, with 7 bases between them.

This clonotype appeared many times. The V call is TRBV20-1, the J call TRBJ2-3, with D maybe TRBD2 (5 bases). Trimming left V 6 bases short and J 1 base short, with 14 bases between. Per germline, CDR1 DFQATT and CDR2 SNEGSKA (reference sequence). CDR3 size: 14 residues. Here the CDR3 DNA reads TGCAGTGCCCCCTTGGACTCAGGCACAGATACGCAGTATTTT. It yields the protein CSAPLDSGTDTQYF.

At least ten counts were recorded for this clonotype. The gene calls are TRBV12-3 or TRBV12-4 and TRBJ2-1; D might be TRBD2 (6 bases). V was shortened by 7 bases and J by 7 bases, with 14 bases between the two germline ends. CDR3 length equals 13 residues. In nucleotides, the CDR3 is TGTGCCAGCATCCCACTAGCTGGGAATGAGCAGTTCTTC. Residues: CASIPLAGNEQFF.